This T cell receptor beta chain is from a study of T cells in localized non-small cell lung cancer (dated by TCRdb to 2018 to 2020). With respect to the entire study: T cell repertoires of 236 early-stage NSCLC patients were analyzed, with tumors being compared against uninvolved tumor-adjacent lungs. A mean age of roughly 66 years was recorded for the NSCLC patients, of whom 129 were male and about a hundred were female. All 240 or so NSCLC patients in the cohort were treatment-naive and had localized lung tumors that were resected.

The immunoSEQ Assay was used to sequence TCR beta CDR3 regions from DNA. As for the authors' bioinformatics: To compute T cell density, TCR beta template counts were normalized to usable DNA, which was estimated by amplifying housekeeping genes. The preseqR package was used to estimate richness by extrapolating to 400,000 templates for PBMC samples and to 120,000 templates for tissue samples. Clonality was defined as one minus Pielou's evenness. To identify tissue-enriched TCRs, differential abundance testing was run on productive amino-acid clonotypes with a minimum total count of 5 and an alpha of 0.1. The Jaccard Index and the Morisita Overlap Index were used to measure how much the repertoires overlapped between compartments. GLIPH clustered TCR beta CDR3s with public tetramer-defined viral CDR3s; viral motifs required at least three viral sequences plus V-gene enrichment. TCRdb holds this immuneACCESS table with in-frame rearrangements only. Some clones are missing; in checked studies, unresolved V genes explain under half, and the rest has no known cause. D and trimming were read from the DNA, whereas the V and J calls and clone size are those reported in that table. The sample data list roughly 40,000 clones, and roughly 86% of these were observed just once. In total, the top ten clones hold approximately 3.5% of the sample.

At diagnosis, peripheral blood, uninvolved tumor-adjacent lung and tumor were collected and were preserved as a mix of fresh-frozen and FFPE material. For TCR repertoire profiling, the blood samples were analyzed as peripheral blood mononuclear cells. CDR1 and CDR2, looked up from the germline V gene, are SNHLY and FYNNEI. V and J are truncated by 5 bases and 0 bases respectively, leaving an intervening sequence of 15 bases. Counted from cysteine to phenylalanine, this CDR3 has 16 amino acids. CDR3 DNA only is kept here, 48 bases in frame from base 1. As for this clone: Its antigen specificity is not known. The record has no base qualities; no much larger clone is one base away.

Here is what the overall study found, with its caveats: Because the study design was exploratory, TCR variables were selected using unadjusted p-values without false-discovery rate correction. Uninvolved tumor-adjacent lung showed the highest T cell clonality, higher than tumor, which suggests more focused antigenic responses in the adjacent lung. Higher T cell density in blood was associated with longer overall survival, whereas higher clonality in adjacent lung was associated with shorter survival. Because multi-region tumor sequencing was not performed, intratumor heterogeneity could not be ruled out. A median of roughly 60 of the top 100 tumor clones turned up in the paired uninvolved adjacent lung, and 25 to 30 of those clones also ranked among the top 100 of that same adjacent lung.

This sequence was found in a man aged 18 to 50 with stage I lung adenocarcinoma. Recombination connected TRBV2 to TRBJ2-3; a confident D gene designation cannot be given. Sample: peripheral blood, taken before any cancer treatment. The CDR3 loop reads CASSLGHQTSTDTQYF. The DNA is as follows: TGTGCCAGCAGTCTTGGCCACCAGACCAGCACAGATACGCAGTATTTT.